The following is a T cell receptor beta chain sequence with its context. Its specificity is not known. One entry per CDR3 protein, called by TCRdb with MiXCR from the 5' RACE reads. This sample yields 350,000 to 400,000 distinct CDR3 sequences, of which over 25% are seen a single time; 5.5% to 7% belongs to the top ten. The sample belongs to a study of identical twins' blood T cells. Study-wide results and limits: Twin similarity might stem from environmental factors, not only genetics.

Trimming took 5 bases from V and 1 from J; bases not matched to a gene: 7. Germline V gene data show CDR1 as SGHVS and CDR2 as FQNEAQ. The length of the CDR3 is 16 residues. The chain has TRBV7-8 and TRBJ1-5; 8 bases agree with TRBD1. The material sequenced was PBMCs. The TCR sequence derives from a woman aged 18 to 55 in good health. The CDR3 reads CASSGRTGSSNQPQHF. The CDR3 DNA follows: TGTGCCAGCAGCGGGAGGACAGGGTCGAGCAATCAGCCCCAGCATTTT.